The sequence of this T cell receptor (beta chain) was determined in a study of shared clonotypes between healthy human individuals (dated by TCRdb to 2019 to 2021). The study in broad terms: The cohort comprised two women and a few men aged 18 to 49 years. For each donor, three plates each were used for CD4 naive and CD4 memory, two plates were used for CD8 naive, and one plate was used for CD8 memory. To estimate repertoire size and how much clonotypes are shared between individuals, the study performed deep sequencing of blood TCR repertoires from about five healthy adults. To increase sequencing depth and limit assay-specific biases, TCR repertoire library preparation and sequencing were carried out by different laboratories using diverse techniques. Each donor's leukapheresis produced roughly between about 0.9 and 9.5 billion PBMCs.

Study-wide conclusions, independent of this receptor: Because the study included a small number of donors, the genetic and exposure-history diversity represented was limited. Sharing across a handful of donors was observed for around 5% of naive CD4, 3% to 3.5% of naive CD8, about 2.3% of memory CD4, and 0.4% of memory CD8 clonotypes. Higher generation probabilities were observed for clonotypes shared by all four sorted-subset donors than for non-shared clonotypes. Pairwise subsampling indicated that sequencing depth was expected to affect the degree of clonotype sharing among donors. Larger estimated clonotype richness was generally found for naive subsets than for memory subsets. Incomplete sequencing was indicated by rarefaction of sorted-subset datasets, despite the large sequencing depth. Sampling was limited to blood, and TCR repertoires in tissue likely differ from TCR repertoires in blood.

This clone occurred once. Its antigen remains undetermined. Base qualities are not recorded, but no much larger clone differs from it by a single base. The same CDR3 arises from other DNA sequences in this sample as well. Sequences SGHTA (CDR1) and FQGTGA (CDR2) are obtained from the germline V gene. The CDR3 sequence holds 14 residues, the cysteine and phenylalanine included. Kept here is only the CDR3 DNA, which spans 42 bases and is read in frame from base 1. V sheds 0 bases and J sheds 1 base, leaving 5 bases between their ends. Using the deep immunoSEQ assay, multiplex PCR amplified TCR CDR3 regions from genomic DNA. For each cell subset, the extracted genomic DNA was distributed evenly across all wells of several immunoSEQ 96-well plates, and each plate served as one replicate. For sorted subsets, roughly 200 ng of genomic DNA, equivalent to roughly 30,000 T cell genomes, went into each replicate PCR. The purified libraries were quantified using a Qubit 3.0 fluorometer, sized with a Bioanalyzer 2100, and then quantified again using the KAPA Library Quantification kit. Every immunoSEQ 96-well plate was sequenced on a dedicated single-read 150-cycle Illumina NextSeq 550 flow cell. The original pipeline was this. The immunoSEQ output contained only junctional sequences without quality scores, so filtering could not match that applied to full-length reads. Sequences were annotated with PyIR, a Python wrapper for IgBLAST v1.9, using IMGT germline references to assign V/J genes and CDR3. Any read was removed if the V/J assignment was weak (E-value above 1e-6), the CDR3 was missing, or the read contained stop codons, out-of-frame junctions, or ambiguous translated residues. V3J clonotypes were defined by identical inferred V gene, J gene, and CDR3 amino acid sequence. The percentage overlap between two repertoires was calculated by dividing the number of shared unique clonotypes by the size of the smaller repertoire. Repertoire richness was assessed with RTK rarefaction, the Chao1 estimator, and Recon v2.1 estimates of unobserved clonotypes. For all TCRbeta clonotypes obtained by the gDNA method from four donors, generation probabilities were computed with OLGA. TCRdb's version of the immuneACCESS table is confined to in-frame rearrangements and falls short of the full clone set. An unresolved V gene accounts for under half of the shortfall where checked; the remainder is of unknown origin. The V and J calls and clone size were taken over from that table, and D and trimming were inferred from the DNA. The sample includes around 550,000 clones, with roughly 95% observed a single time. Clones ranked in the top ten supply around 0.11% of the sample.

For the CD8 naive samples, CD45RO-negative cells were positively selected for CCR7, yielding a CD45RA+CCR7+ population from which TemRA cells were excluded. Donors were healthy HIV-negative adults with no recently reported acute infections or vaccinations. Only Caucasian adults living in Nashville, Tennessee, USA were represented among the donors. Blood was collected by leukapheresis, and PBMCs were isolated by Ficoll-Histopaque density gradient centrifugation and then cryopreserved in liquid nitrogen vapor phase. Analytical flow cytometry was used to check the purity and quantity of every magnetically sorted T cell population. Genomic DNA was isolated from every sorted fraction and measured by UV absorbance on a Nanodrop 2000c.

The receptor was isolated from a woman in her 30s in good health. In this chain, TRBV7-3 is recombined with TRBJ2-3, with the D segment identity uncertain. Sequencing was done on a sample of naive CD8+ T cells sorted from blood. The cell subset or site label, read with the paper, signifies: CD45RA+CCR7+. This receptor has the CDR3 CASSLTGGTDTQYF. Read as DNA, the sequence is TGTGCCAGCAGCTTAACGGGCGGCACAGATACGCAGTATTTT.